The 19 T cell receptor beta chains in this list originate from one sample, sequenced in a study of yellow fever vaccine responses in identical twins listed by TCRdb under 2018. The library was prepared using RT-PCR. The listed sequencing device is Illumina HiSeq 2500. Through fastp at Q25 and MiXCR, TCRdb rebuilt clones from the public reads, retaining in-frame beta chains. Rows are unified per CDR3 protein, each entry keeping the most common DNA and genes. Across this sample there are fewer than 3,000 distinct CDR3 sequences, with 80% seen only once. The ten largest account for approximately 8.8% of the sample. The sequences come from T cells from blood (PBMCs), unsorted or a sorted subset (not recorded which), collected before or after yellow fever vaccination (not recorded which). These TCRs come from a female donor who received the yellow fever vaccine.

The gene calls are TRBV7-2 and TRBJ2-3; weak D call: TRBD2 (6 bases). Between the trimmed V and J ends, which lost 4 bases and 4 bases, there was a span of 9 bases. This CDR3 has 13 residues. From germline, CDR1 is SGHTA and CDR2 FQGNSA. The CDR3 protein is CASSYRLADTQYF. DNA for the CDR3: TGTGCCAGCAGCTACCGACTAGCAGATACGCAGTATTTT.

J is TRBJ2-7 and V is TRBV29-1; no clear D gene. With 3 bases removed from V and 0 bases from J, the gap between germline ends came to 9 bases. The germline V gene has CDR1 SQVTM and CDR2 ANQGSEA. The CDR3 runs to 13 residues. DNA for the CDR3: TGCAGCGTTGATTTGGGCAGCTCCTACGAGCAGTACTTC. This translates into CSVDLGSSYEQYF.

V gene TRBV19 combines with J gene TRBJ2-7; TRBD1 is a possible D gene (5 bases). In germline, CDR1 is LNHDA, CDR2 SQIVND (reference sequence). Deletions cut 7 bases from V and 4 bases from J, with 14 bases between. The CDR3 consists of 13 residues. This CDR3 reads CASMGWGDYEQYF. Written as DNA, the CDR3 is TGTGCCAGTATGGGGTGGGGCGATTACGAGCAGTACTTC.

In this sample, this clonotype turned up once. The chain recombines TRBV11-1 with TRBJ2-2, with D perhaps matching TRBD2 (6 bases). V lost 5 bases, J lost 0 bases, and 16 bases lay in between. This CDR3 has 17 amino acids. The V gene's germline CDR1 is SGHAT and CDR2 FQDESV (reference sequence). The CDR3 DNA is TGTGCCAGCAGCGCGACGGGACTGACAGCGAACACCGGGGAGCTGTTTTTT. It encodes CASSATGLTANTGELFF.

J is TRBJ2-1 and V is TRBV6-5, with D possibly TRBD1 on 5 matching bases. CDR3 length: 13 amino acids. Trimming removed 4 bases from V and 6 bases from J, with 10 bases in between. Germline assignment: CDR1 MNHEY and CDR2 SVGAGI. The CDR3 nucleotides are TGTGCCAGCAGTTCAGCAGGGTCCAATGAGCAGTTCTTC. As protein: CASSSAGSNEQFF.

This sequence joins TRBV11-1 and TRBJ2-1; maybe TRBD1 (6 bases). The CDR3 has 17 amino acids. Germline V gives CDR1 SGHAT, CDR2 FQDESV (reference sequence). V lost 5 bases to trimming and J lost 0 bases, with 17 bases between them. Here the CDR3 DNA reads TGTGCCAGCAGCGGGCGTGGGGGCTCGAGCTCCTACAATGAGCAGTTCTTC. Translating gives CASSGRGGSSSYNEQFF.

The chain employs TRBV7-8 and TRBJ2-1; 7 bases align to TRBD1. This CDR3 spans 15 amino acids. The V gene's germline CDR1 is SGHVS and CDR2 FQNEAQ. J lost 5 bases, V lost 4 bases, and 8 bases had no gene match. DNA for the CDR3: TGTGCCAGCAGCTCTTCGGACAGGCACCACAATGAGCAGTTCTTC. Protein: CASSSSDRHHNEQFF.

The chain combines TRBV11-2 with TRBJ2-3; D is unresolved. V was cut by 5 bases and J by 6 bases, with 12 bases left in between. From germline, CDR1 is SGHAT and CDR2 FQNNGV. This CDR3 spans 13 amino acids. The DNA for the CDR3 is TGTGCCAGCAGCCGACCCCGTTTCGATACGCAGTATTTT. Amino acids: CASSRPRFDTQYF.

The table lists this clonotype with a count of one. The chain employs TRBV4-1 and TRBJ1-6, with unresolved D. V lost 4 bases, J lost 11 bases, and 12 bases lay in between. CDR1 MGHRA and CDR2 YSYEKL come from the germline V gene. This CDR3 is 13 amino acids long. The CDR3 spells CASSPVRAPPLHF. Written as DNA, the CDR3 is TGCGCCAGCAGCCCCGTGCGAGCTCCACCCCTCCACTTT.

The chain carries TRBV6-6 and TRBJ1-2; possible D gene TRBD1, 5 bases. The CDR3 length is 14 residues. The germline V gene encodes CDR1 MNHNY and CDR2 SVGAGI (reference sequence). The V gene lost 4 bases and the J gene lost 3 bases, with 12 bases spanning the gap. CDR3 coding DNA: TGTGCCAGCAGTTGGAGTCAGGGTGACTATGGCTACACCTTC. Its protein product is CASSWSQGDYGYTF.

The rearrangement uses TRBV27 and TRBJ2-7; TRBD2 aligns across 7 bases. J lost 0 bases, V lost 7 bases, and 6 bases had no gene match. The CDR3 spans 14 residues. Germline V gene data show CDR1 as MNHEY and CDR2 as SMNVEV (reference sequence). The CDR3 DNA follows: TGTGCCAGCACTACAGCGGGAAGCTCCTACGAGCAGTACTTC. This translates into CASTTAGSSYEQYF.

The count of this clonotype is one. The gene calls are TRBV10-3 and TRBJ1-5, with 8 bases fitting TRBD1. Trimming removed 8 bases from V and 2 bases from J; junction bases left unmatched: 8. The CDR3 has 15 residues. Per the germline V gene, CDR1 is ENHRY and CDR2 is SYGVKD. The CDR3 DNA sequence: TGTGCCATCTCCAGGGGGCAGGATGGCAATCAGCCCCAGCATTTT. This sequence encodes CAISRGQDGNQPQHF.

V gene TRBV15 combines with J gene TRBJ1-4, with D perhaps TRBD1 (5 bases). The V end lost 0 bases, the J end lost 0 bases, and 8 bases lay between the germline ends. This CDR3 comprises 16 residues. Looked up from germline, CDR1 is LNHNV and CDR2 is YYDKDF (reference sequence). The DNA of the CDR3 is TGTGCCACCAGCAGAGACAGGGAGGCAACTAATGAAAAACTGTTTTTT. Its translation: CATSRDREATNEKLFF.

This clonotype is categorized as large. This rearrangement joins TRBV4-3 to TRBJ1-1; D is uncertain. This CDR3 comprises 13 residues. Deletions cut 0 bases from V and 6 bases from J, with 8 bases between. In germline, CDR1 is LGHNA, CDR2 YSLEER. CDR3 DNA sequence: TGCGCCAGCAGCCAAGAAGCAGAGTCTGAAGCTTTCTTT. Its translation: CASSQEAESEAFF.

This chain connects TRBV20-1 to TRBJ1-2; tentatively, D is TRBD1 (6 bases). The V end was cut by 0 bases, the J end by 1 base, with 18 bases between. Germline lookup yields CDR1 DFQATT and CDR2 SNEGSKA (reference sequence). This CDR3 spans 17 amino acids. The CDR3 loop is CSARDIQGFPLNYGYTF. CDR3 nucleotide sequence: TGCAGTGCTAGAGATATTCAGGGGTTCCCCCTTAACTATGGCTACACCTTC.

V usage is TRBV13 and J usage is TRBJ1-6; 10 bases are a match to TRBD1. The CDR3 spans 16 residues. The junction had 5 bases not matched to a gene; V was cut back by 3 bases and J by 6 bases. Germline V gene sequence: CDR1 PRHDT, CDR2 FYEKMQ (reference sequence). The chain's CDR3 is CASSFSGQGPNSPLHF. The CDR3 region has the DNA TGTGCCAGCAGCTTCTCGGGACAGGGGCCTAATTCACCCCTCCACTTT.

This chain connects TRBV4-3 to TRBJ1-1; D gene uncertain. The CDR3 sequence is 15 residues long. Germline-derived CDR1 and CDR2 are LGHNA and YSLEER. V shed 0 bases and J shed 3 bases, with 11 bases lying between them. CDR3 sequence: CASSQEMGGDTEAFF. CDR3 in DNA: TGCGCCAGCAGCCAAGAGATGGGCGGGGACACTGAAGCTTTCTTT.

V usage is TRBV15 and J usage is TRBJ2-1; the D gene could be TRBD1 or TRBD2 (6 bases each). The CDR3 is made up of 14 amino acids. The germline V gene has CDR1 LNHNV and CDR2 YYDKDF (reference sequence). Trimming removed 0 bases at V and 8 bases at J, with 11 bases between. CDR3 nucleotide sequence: TGTGCCACCAGCAGAGAATTGGGGGGCCATGAGCAGTTCTTC. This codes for CATSRELGGHEQFF.

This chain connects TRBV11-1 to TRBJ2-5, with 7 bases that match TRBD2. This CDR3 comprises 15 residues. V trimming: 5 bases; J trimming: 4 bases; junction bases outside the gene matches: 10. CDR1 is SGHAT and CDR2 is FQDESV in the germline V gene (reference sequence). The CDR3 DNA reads TGTGCCAGCAGCCCTGACCCGGGACTACCAGAGACCCAGTACTTC. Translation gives CASSPDPGLPETQYF.